This T cell receptor beta chain originates from a study of Ad26.COV2.S vaccination and SARS-CoV-2 variants. Assay: immunoSEQ multiplex PCR; the TCRdb copy retains only in-frame clones and omits some. This table holds about 680,000 clones, around 89% found once. This CDR3 is built from 13 residues. Germline CDR1 SGHAT, CDR2 FQNNGV. V lost 4 bases to trimming and J lost 3 bases; unmatched junction nucleotides: 0. Described treatment: around 19 received Ad26.COV2.S at low or high dose, single or two shots; about 5 received placebo; per-sample allocation not given. Day 63 after the first injection of vaccine or placebo was the sampling time.

The clonotype originates from a person between 18 and 59 years old who received the Ad26.COV2.S COVID-19 vaccine or a placebo. The chain is built from TRBV11-2 and TRBJ1-2, with 9 bases lining up with TRBD1. Sequencing was performed on peripheral blood, taken in a trial of Ad26.COV2.S vaccine versus placebo. CDR3 protein: CASSWDRDYGYTF. The CDR3 DNA follows: TGTGCCAGCAGCTGGGACAGGGACTATGGCTACACCTTC.